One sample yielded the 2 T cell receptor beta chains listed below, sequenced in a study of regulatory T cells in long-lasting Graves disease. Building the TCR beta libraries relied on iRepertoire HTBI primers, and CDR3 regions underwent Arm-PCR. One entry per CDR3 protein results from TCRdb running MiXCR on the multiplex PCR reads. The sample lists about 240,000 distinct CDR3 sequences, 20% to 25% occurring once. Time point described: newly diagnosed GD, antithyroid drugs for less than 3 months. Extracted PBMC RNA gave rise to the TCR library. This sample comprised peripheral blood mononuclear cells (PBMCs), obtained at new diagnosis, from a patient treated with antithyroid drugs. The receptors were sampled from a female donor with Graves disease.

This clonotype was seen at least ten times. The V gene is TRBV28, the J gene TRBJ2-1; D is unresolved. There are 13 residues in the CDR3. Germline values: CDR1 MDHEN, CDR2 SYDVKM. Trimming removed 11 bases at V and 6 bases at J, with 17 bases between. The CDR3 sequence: CASCRGLSNEQFF. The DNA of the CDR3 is TGTGCCTCTTGCCGTGGGCTGAGCAATGAGCAGTTCTTC.

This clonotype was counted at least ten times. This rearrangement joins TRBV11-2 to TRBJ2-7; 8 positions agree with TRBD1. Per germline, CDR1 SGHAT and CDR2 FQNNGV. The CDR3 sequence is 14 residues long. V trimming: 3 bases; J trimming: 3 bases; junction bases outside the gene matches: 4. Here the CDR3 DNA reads TGTGCCAGCAGCTTGGACAGGGATAGCTACGAGCAGTACTTC. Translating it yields CASSLDRDSYEQYF.